This TCR beta chain is from a study of blood T cell repertoires in COVID-19. Study summary: Sites across the United States, Italy and Spain contributed samples from acute and convalescent COVID-19. Nucleic acid was either cDNA or gDNA, and it came from T cells, B-cell-depleted T cells, or PBMCs.

Enrollees, about 18 to 100 years old, lived in 24 US areas. Someone with COVID-19 had been met by exposed participants within 2 weeks before study entry. V was pared by 3 bases and J by 0 bases, with 17 bases between. CDR1 MGHRA and CDR2 YSYEKL come from the germline V gene. The CDR3 loop spans 18 amino acids. Clones were read by immunoSEQ multiplex PCR, and TCRdb kept only the in-frame ones, dropping some. In the table there are approximately 150,000 clones, 65% to 85% of which are singletons. This rearrangement joins TRBV4-1 to TRBJ1-4; a weak D match, TRBD1 (5 bases). The sample consisted of PBMCs or T cells enriched from blood (not recorded which). This receptor was taken from a man aged 70 or older who had been exposed to COVID-19. DNA of the CDR3: TGCGCCAGCAGCCATCTCAGGGCCCTCCCCACAACTAATGAAAAACTGTTTTTT. This gives the protein CASSHLRALPTTNEKLFF.